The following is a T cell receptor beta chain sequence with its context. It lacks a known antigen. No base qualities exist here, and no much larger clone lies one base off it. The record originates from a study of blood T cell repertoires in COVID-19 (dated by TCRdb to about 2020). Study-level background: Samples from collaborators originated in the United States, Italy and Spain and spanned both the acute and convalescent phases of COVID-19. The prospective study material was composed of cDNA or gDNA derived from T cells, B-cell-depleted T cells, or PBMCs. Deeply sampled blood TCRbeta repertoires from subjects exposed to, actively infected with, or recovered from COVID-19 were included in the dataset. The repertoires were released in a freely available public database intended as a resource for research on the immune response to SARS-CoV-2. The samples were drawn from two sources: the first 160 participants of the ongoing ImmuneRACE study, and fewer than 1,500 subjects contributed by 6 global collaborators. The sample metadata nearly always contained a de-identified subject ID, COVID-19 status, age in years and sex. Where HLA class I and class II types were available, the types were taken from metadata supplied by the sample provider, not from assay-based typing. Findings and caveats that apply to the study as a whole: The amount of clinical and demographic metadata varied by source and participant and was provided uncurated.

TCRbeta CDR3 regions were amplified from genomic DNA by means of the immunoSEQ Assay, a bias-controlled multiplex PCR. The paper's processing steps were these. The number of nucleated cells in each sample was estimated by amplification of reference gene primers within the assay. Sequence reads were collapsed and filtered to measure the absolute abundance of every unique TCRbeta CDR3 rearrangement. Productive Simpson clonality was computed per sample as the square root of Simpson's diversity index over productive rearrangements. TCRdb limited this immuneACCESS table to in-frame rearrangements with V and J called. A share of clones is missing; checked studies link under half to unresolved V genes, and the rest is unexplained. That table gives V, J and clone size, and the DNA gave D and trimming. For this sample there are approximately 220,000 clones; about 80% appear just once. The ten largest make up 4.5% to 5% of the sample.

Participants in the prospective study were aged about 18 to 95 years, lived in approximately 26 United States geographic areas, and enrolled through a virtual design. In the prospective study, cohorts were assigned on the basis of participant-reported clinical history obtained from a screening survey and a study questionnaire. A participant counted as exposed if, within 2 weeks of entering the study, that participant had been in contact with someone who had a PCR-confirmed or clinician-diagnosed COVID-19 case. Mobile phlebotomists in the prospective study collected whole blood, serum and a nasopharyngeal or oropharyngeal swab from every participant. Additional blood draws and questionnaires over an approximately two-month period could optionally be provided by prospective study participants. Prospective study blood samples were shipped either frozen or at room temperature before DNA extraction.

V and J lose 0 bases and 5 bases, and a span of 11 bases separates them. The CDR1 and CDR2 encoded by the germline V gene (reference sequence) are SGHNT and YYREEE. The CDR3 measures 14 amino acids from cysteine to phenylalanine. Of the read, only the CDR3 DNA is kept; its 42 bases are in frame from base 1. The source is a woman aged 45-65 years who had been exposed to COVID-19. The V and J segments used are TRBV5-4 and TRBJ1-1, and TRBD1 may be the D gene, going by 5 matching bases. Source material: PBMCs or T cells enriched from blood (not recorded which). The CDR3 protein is CASSLDQGWTEAFF. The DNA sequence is TGTGCCAGCAGCTTGGATCAGGGTTGGACTGAAGCTTTCTTT.